Listed below are T cell receptor beta chains from one sample, sequenced in a study of blood T cell repertoires in COVID-19. Sequenced by immunoSEQ multiplex PCR; TCRdb stores in-frame clones only, minus some. The table shows 90,000 to 120,000 clones, with about four fifths occurring only once. The material sequenced was peripheral blood. Every receptor here comes from a human donor in a cohort sampled during active COVID-19. Each CDR3 is given without its conserved first and last residue. Fields, in order: V gene, J gene, CDR3 protein.

v_call: TRBV9
j_call: TRBJ2-7
cdr3_aa: ASSVGPSGSSYEQY

v_call: TRBV7-3
j_call: TRBJ2-1
cdr3_aa: ASSHLGLAGNNEQF

v_call: TRBV24-1
j_call: TRBJ2-3
cdr3_aa: ATSYSGFSTDTQY

v_call: TRBV7-2
j_call: TRBJ2-1
cdr3_aa: ASSPAGLRHEQF

v_call: TRBV6-6
j_call: TRBJ2-7
cdr3_aa: ASSYPGGYEQY

v_call: TRBV3-1/TRBV3-2
j_call: TRBJ1-5
cdr3_aa: ASSQGSGNQPQH

v_call: TRBV7-2
j_call: TRBJ2-2
cdr3_aa: ASSPGLAGVNTGELF

v_call: TRBV24-1
j_call: TRBJ1-2
cdr3_aa: ATSDGSTGDYGYT

v_call: TRBV5-1
j_call: TRBJ2-2
cdr3_aa: ASSLKGVSGPPNTGELF

v_call: TRBV3-1/TRBV3-2
j_call: TRBJ2-1
cdr3_aa: ASSQPGTSEYNEQF

v_call: TRBV29-1
j_call: TRBJ2-3
cdr3_aa: SVERGTDTQY

v_call: TRBV28
j_call: TRBJ2-2
cdr3_aa: ASTTVNTGELF

v_call: TRBV12-5
j_call: TRBJ2-5
cdr3_aa: ASGLGQVTSETQY

v_call: TRBV27
j_call: TRBJ2-3
cdr3_aa: ASSDRERKPSTDTQY

v_call: TRBV6-2/TRBV6-3
j_call: TRBJ1-2
cdr3_aa: ASSRFAGVYGYT

v_call: TRBV30
j_call: TRBJ1-3
cdr3_aa: AWVSGTGRNTIY

v_call: TRBV30
j_call: TRBJ2-7
cdr3_aa: AWARGQGGYEQY

v_call: TRBV7-9
j_call: TRBJ1-2
cdr3_aa: ASSKDATGGNYGYT

v_call: TRBV14
j_call: TRBJ2-1
cdr3_aa: ASSRVQGSSYNEQF

v_call: TRBV3-1/TRBV3-2
j_call: TRBJ2-1
cdr3_aa: ASSQGQGSYNEQF

v_call: TRBV6-5
j_call: TRBJ2-1
cdr3_aa: ASSQLEGSYNEQF

v_call: TRBV9
j_call: TRBJ1-2
cdr3_aa: ASSPRAEPANYGYT

v_call: TRBV9
j_call: TRBJ2-7
cdr3_aa: ASSDRTSVYEQY

v_call: TRBV25-1
j_call: TRBJ1-4
cdr3_aa: ASRSTGRTNEKLF

v_call: TRBV19
j_call: TRBJ1-5
cdr3_aa: ASAAASGRGQPQH

v_call: TRBV10-3
j_call: TRBJ1-2
cdr3_aa: AISESSGIYGYT

v_call: TRBV6-5
j_call: TRBJ2-2
cdr3_aa: ASRQGIPGELF